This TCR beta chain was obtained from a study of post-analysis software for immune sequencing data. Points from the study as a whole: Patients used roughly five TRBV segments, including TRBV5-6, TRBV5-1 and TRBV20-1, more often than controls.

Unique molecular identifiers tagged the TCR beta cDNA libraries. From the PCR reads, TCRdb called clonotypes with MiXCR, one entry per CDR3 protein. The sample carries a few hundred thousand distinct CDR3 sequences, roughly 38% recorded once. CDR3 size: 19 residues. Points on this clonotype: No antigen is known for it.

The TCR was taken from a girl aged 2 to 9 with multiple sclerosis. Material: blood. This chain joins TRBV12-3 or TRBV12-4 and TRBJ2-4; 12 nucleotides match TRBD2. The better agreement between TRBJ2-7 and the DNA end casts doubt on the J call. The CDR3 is CASSSYTTSGSPSSYEQYF. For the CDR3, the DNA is TGTGCCAGCAGTTCATATACGACTAGCGGGAGCCCTAGCTCCTACGAGCAGTACTTC.